This T cell receptor (beta chain) was recovered during a study of shared clonotypes between healthy human individuals. Study-level findings and limits: Estimated richness was generally greater in naive than memory subsets. Specimens sampled were limited to blood, with tissue repertoires likely differing. The four-donor shared clonotypes exceeded non-shared clonotypes in generation probability, with non-shared ones scoring lower.

Some clones are missing from TCRdb's copy, which holds only in-frame ones; the method was immunoSEQ multiplex PCR. In the table there are around 2.1 million clones, about 92% of which are singletons. Naivety among CD8 cells was defined by CD45RO negativity and positive CCR7 selection, thereby excluding terminally differentiated effector memory CD45RA+ cells. Recent vaccinations or acute infections were absent in the healthy HIV-negative adult donors. The CDR3 is made up of 13 amino acids. Germline-derived CDR1 and CDR2 are SGHDT and YYEEEE. V lost 4 bases and J 6 bases, leaving 10 bases between the germline ends. Regarding this clone: Antigen unknown.

Source material: naive CD8+ T cells from PBMCs. This sequence was found in a man aged 18 to 30 in good health. Some clones in this sample may be carry-over from other donors' samples. V gene TRBV5-6 combines with J gene TRBJ2-2; no reliable D call. In DNA form, the CDR3 reads TGTGCCAGCAGCAAGGTTTCCTCCGGGGAGCTGTTTTTT. Its translation is CASSKVSSGELFF.